The 30 T cell receptor beta chains reported below all come from one sample, sequenced in a study of PD-L1 blockade in urothelial cancer. Time point of the sample: pretreatment peripheral blood. Produced via immunoSEQ multiplex PCR; TCRdb's table is partial and in-frame only. The sample carries 87,000 or so clones, around 84% recorded once. The specimen was PBMCs, collected around atezolizumab (anti-PD-L1) treatment. The receptors derive from a man in his sixties with urothelial cancer.

V gene TRBV11-3 combines with J gene TRBJ2-7; TRBD1 matches 8 bases. Germline assignment: CDR1 SGHNT and CDR2 YENEEA. The CDR3 is 14 amino acids. Germline trimming cut 5 bases from V and 3 bases from J; bases unmatched to any gene: 6. CDR3 loop: CASSMTGVIYEQYF. The DNA of the CDR3 is TGTGCCAGCAGCATGACAGGGGTTATCTACGAGCAGTACTTC.

The rearrangement links TRBV6-5 to TRBJ1-6, with TRBD1 matching over 9 bases. CDR1 is MNHEY and CDR2 is SVGAGI in the germline V gene. V lost 2 bases, J lost 9 bases, and 8 bases stayed unmatched. The CDR3 runs 16 residues. CDR3 sequence reads: CASSYTGQGGASPLHF. CDR3 sequence (DNA): TGTGCCAGCAGTTACACGGGACAGGGTGGCGCTTCACCCCTCCACTTT.

The CDR3: CASSPHPVAGTTDTQYF. CDR3 DNA: TGTGCCAGCAGCCCTCACCCTGTAGCGGGAACCACAGATACGCAGTATTTT. This chain links TRBV7-9 with TRBJ2-3; 8 bases match TRBD2. The junction had 12 bases not matched to a gene; V was cut back by 5 bases and J by 2 bases. The CDR3 totals 17 residues. Germline CDR1 reads SEHNR; CDR2 reads FQNEAQ (reference sequence).

The chain joins TRBV13 to TRBJ2-7, with 7 positions matching TRBD2. Germline CDR1 reads PRHDT; CDR2 reads FYEKMQ (reference sequence). J was trimmed by 0 bases and V by 6 bases; bases with no gene match: 11. The CDR3 has 16 residues. The CDR3: CASSWGGYSGSYEQYF. The CDR3 DNA reads TGTGCCAGCAGTTGGGGGGGTTATTCGGGCTCCTACGAGCAGTACTTC.

This clone was counted a few times. The V and J genes are TRBV19 and TRBJ1-3; perhaps TRBD1 as D (6 bases). The CDR3 sequence is 14 residues long. Trimming removed 6 bases at V and 2 bases at J, with 11 bases between. Germline-derived CDR1 and CDR2 are LNHDA and SQIVND (reference sequence). The CDR3 DNA is TGTGCCAGTAGACCCACAGGGACTGGAAACACCATATATTTT. This translates into CASRPTGTGNTIYF.

For the CDR3, the DNA is TGTGCCAGCTCAGCGTCCGGGACAGACTACGAGCAGTACTTC. Amino acid sequence: CASSASGTDYEQYF. The chain employs TRBV18 and TRBJ2-7, with 7 bases fitting TRBD1. Germline V gene sequence: CDR1 KGHSH, CDR2 LQKENI. V was pared by 5 bases and J by 3 bases, with 7 bases of the junction left unmatched. The length of the CDR3 is 14 residues.

CDR3 coding DNA: TGTGCCAGCAGTCCCGGACAGGGGGCGTTGAGAGAAAAACTGTTTTTT. Translation: CASSPGQGALREKLFF. The chain couples TRBV5-8 to TRBJ1-4; TRBD1 matches 11 bases. With 5 bases clipped from V and 8 bases from J, the junction kept 11 bases outside the gene matches. The CDR3 length is 16 residues. Per the germline V gene, CDR1 is SGHTS and CDR2 is YDEGEE. Full variable domain (remainder filled in from reference TRBV5-8 and TRBJ1-4): EAGVTQSPTHLIKTRGQQATLRCSPISGHTSVYWYQQALGLGLQFLLWYDEGEERNRGNFPPRFSGRQFPNYSSELNVNALELEDSALYLCASSPGQGALREKLFFGSGTQLSVL.

This sequence joins TRBV9 and TRBJ2-7; 8 bases are shared with TRBD2. The germline V gene has CDR1 SGDLS and CDR2 YYNGEE. With V trimmed by 3 bases and J by 2 bases, 7 bases remained unmatched. The CDR3 spans 15 residues. The DNA for the CDR3 is TGTGCCAGCAGCGGAGCGGGAGCGGGAACCTACGAGCAGTACTTC. The encoded protein is CASSGAGAGTYEQYF. Full variable domain (outside the CDR3, taken from reference TRBV9 and TRBJ2-7): DSGVTQTPKHLITATGQRVTLRCSPRSGDLSVYWYQQSLDQGLQFLIQYYNGEERAKGNILERFSAQQFPDLHSELNLSSLELGDSALYFCASSGAGAGTYEQYFGPGTRLTVT.

This sequence joins TRBV27 and TRBJ2-7, with D tentatively TRBD1 (6 bases). Between the trimmed V and J ends, which lost 2 bases and 5 bases, there was a span of 22 bases. CDR3 size: 17 residues. Germline V gene data show CDR1 as MNHEY and CDR2 as SMNVEV (reference sequence). CDR3 loop: CASSLAPWSRGNHEQYF. In DNA, the CDR3 is TGTGCCAGCAGTTTAGCCCCGTGGTCAAGGGGGAACCACGAGCAGTACTTC.

V usage is TRBV18 and J usage is TRBJ1-2; TRBD1 aligns across 7 bases. The germline V gene encodes CDR1 KGHSH and CDR2 LQKENI. The V and J ends lost 2 bases and 2 bases, in that order; junction bases with no gene match: 11. This CDR3 is 17 amino acids long. The chain's CDR3 is CASSPRNRGSSNYGYTF. CDR3 sequence (DNA): TGTGCCAGCTCACCAAGAAACAGGGGATCAAGCAACTATGGCTACACCTTC.

The chain uses TRBV7-2 and TRBJ1-3, with a tentative D call TRBD1 (5 bases). V was cut by 2 bases and J by 0 bases, with 11 bases left in between. The CDR3 extends over 16 amino acids. From germline, CDR1 is SGHTA and CDR2 FQGNSA. The CDR3 DNA reads as TGTGCCAGCAGCTTATTCGGGGGGAGCTCTGGAAACACCATATATTTT. Encoded protein: CASSLFGGSSGNTIYF.

The chain uses TRBV9 and TRBJ1-2; D not certain. CDR3 length: 12 amino acids. CDR1 is SGDLS, CDR2 YYNGEE, per germline. Trimming removed 0 bases from V and 8 bases from J, with 8 bases in between. The CDR3 bases are TGTGCCAGCAGCGTAGAGTTCGGGGGCTACACCTTC. Translation gives CASSVEFGGYTF.

The rearrangement uses TRBV5-8 and TRBJ1-1; TRBD1 is a possible D gene (5 bases). The V gene lost 3 bases and the J gene lost 1 base, with 10 bases spanning the gap. Per germline, CDR1 SGHTS and CDR2 YDEGEE. There are 14 residues in the CDR3. The CDR3 is CASSSGVGNTEAFF. The CDR3 coding sequence is TGTGCCAGCAGCTCGGGGGTGGGGAACACTGAAGCTTTCTTT.

This clone came up once. The chain employs TRBV25-1 and TRBJ2-1; tentative D call: TRBD1 (6 bases). CDR1 is MGHDK and CDR2 is SYGVNS in the germline V gene. The V gene lost 4 bases and the J gene lost 4 bases, with 11 bases spanning the gap. The CDR3 runs 14 residues. This CDR3 is CASSGKGVYNEQFF. The CDR3 DNA follows: TGTGCCAGCAGTGGCAAGGGGGTTTACAATGAGCAGTTCTTC.

This chain uses TRBV9 with TRBJ2-1; TRBD2 matches 14 bases. Trimming took 4 bases from V and 9 from J; bases not matched to a gene: 9. Germline loops: CDR1 SGDLS, CDR2 YYNGEE. This CDR3 has 16 amino acids. The CDR3 here is CASSSGTSGSQSEQFF. Written as DNA, the CDR3 is TGTGCCAGCAGCTCAGGGACTAGCGGGAGTCAGAGTGAGCAGTTCTTC.

The chain is built from TRBV11-3 and TRBJ2-3; 10 nucleotides align to TRBD2. The CDR3 covers 15 residues. Germline CDR1 reads SGHNT; CDR2 reads YENEEA. J was trimmed by 6 bases and V by 5 bases; bases with no gene match: 8. In nucleotides, the CDR3 is TGTGCCAGCAGCCTGGGACTAGCGATTGGGGATACGCAGTATTTT. Translated, it gives CASSLGLAIGDTQYF.

This chain joins TRBV5-6 and TRBJ1-1; 7 nucleotides match TRBD1. Germline V gives CDR1 SGHDT, CDR2 YYEEEE. This CDR3 spans 12 amino acids. After removal of 0 bases from V and 11 bases from J, the junction contained 4 bases not matched to a gene. The DNA of the CDR3 is TGTGCCAGCAGCTTGGTACAGGGGCCTGCTTTCTTT. Encoded protein: CASSLVQGPAFF.

This rearrangement joins TRBV19 to TRBJ1-1; perhaps TRBD1 as D (6 bases). Trimming removed 8 bases from V and 4 bases from J, with 8 bases in between. The CDR3 is 11 amino acids. Germline CDR1 LNHDA, CDR2 SQIVND (reference sequence). The CDR3 region is CASQGSTEAFF. As DNA, the CDR3 is TGTGCCAGTCAGGGGAGCACTGAAGCTTTCTTT.

A few counts support this clone. V gene TRBV7-2 combines with J gene TRBJ1-2, with unresolved D. Between the trimmed V and J ends, which lost 5 bases and 8 bases, there was a span of 15 bases. This CDR3 is built from 13 residues. CDR1 is SGHTA and CDR2 is FQGNSA in the germline V gene. CDR3 in DNA: TGTGCCAGCAGCCCAGACGCCCAGAGGGGCTACACCTTC. Protein product: CASSPDAQRGYTF.

This clone was counted only a few times. The rearrangement links TRBV2 to TRBJ1-5; D uncertain. Germline CDR1 is SNHLY and CDR2 is FYNNEI. V gave up 6 bases and J gave up 0 bases, with 9 bases separating them. The CDR3 contains 14 residues. DNA for the CDR3: TGTGCCAGCAGGGCACAGATTAGCAATCAGCCCCAGCATTTT. It codes for CASRAQISNQPQHF.

The chain employs TRBV28 and TRBJ1-1; D may be TRBD1 (5 bases). CDR1 MDHEN and CDR2 SYDVKM come from the germline V gene. The V end was cut by 7 bases, the J end by 4 bases, with 19 bases between. CDR3 size: 15 residues. This CDR3 reads CASIPAEGRGTEAFF. The CDR3 DNA is TGTGCCAGCATCCCCGCGGAGGGGCGGGGCACTGAAGCTTTCTTT. Supplemented by reference TRBV28 and TRBJ1-1, the full variable domain reads DVKVTQSSRYLVKRTGEKVFLECVQDMDHENMFWYRQDPGLGLRLIYFSYDVKMKEKGDIPEGYSVSREKKERFSLILESASTNQTSMYLCASIPAEGRGTEAFFGQGTRLTVV.

The genes are TRBV18 and TRBJ1-1; D is perhaps TRBD1 (5 bases). Trimming pared 4 bases from V and 8 bases from J, leaving 11 bases between. CDR1 KGHSH and CDR2 LQKENI come from the germline V gene. This CDR3 is 12 amino acids long. The CDR3 here is CASSLGGKEAFF. DNA for the CDR3: TGTGCCAGCTCACTCGGGGGAAAGGAAGCTTTCTTT.

This chain links TRBV27 with TRBJ2-3; TRBD1 aligns across 8 bases. Germline CDR1 and CDR2: MNHEY and SMNVEV (reference sequence). This CDR3 contains 15 residues. J was trimmed by 3 bases and V by 7 bases; bases with no gene match: 9. The CDR3 sequence: CASTARRGLTDTQYF. The CDR3 nucleotides read TGTGCCAGCACCGCGCGCAGGGGGCTAACAGATACGCAGTATTTT.

The chain has TRBV27 and TRBJ1-5; the match to TRBD1 covers 10 bases. Germline lookup yields CDR1 MNHEY and CDR2 SMNVEV (reference sequence). CDR3 length equals 14 residues. The V segment lost 6 bases and the J segment 2 bases; nucleotides outside the gene matches: 1. The CDR3 region has the DNA TGTGCCAGCAGAGGGACAGGGGGCAATCAGCCCCAGCATTTT. Translation gives CASRGTGGNQPQHF.

This clone was counted a few times. The chain couples TRBV6-4 to TRBJ1-2, with a weak D call TRBD1 (5 bases). The CDR3 loop spans 12 amino acids. The germline V gene encodes CDR1 MRHNA and CDR2 SNTAGT. V lost 3 bases to trimming and J lost 9 bases, with 11 bases between them. The CDR3: CASSEGAGRYTF. The CDR3 DNA reads TGTGCCAGCAGTGAAGGGGCAGGACGCTACACCTTC.

This clone has a single count. The rearrangement joins TRBV30 to TRBJ1-6; 12 bases match TRBD1. Germline CDR1 reads GTSNPN; CDR2 reads SVGIG (reference sequence). The J segment lost 9 bases and the V segment lost 1 base, leaving 7 bases of the junction unmatched. There are 16 residues in the CDR3. The DNA of the CDR3 is TGTGCCTGGAGTGCCGGGACAGGGGGCGGAATTTCACCCCTCCACTTT. This translates into CAWSAGTGGGISPLHF.

This chain uses TRBV27 with TRBJ2-1; 8 bases align to TRBD2. V shed 5 bases, J shed 7 bases, and the junction held 10 bases outside the gene matches. CDR1 is MNHEY and CDR2 is SMNVEV in the germline V gene (reference sequence). The CDR3 is made up of 15 amino acids. CDR3 sequence (DNA): TGTGCCAGCAGTCCACGGGGGGGGAGGGGGAATGAGCAGTTCTTC. This gives the protein CASSPRGGRGNEQFF.

The chain couples TRBV6-6 to TRBJ1-5, with a tentative D call TRBD1 (5 bases). V lost 5 bases and J 9 bases, leaving 20 bases between the germline ends. The CDR3 consists of 15 residues. Germline CDR1 and CDR2: MNHNY and SVGAGI (reference sequence). CDR3 loop: CASSPGEGRFGPQHF. As DNA, the CDR3 is TGTGCCAGCAGTCCCGGGGAGGGGCGGTTTGGGCCCCAGCATTTT.

V usage is TRBV4-3 and J usage is TRBJ2-1; possible D gene TRBD2, 6 bases. The V and J ends lost 0 bases and 5 bases respectively, with 11 bases between them. Germline V gives CDR1 LGHNA, CDR2 YSLEER. CDR3 length: 15 residues. The CDR3 DNA is TGCGCCAGCAGCCAAGAGGGCGGGGCCCACAATGAGCAGTTCTTC. This translates into CASSQEGGAHNEQFF.

V gene TRBV5-4 combines with J gene TRBJ1-4; D might be TRBD1 (5 bases). Germline CDR1 is SGHNT and CDR2 is YYREEE (reference sequence). This CDR3 comprises 16 residues. V was cut by 0 bases and J by 5 bases, with 14 bases left in between. The CDR3 DNA is TGTGCCAGCAGCTTGGACCCTACAGGAAAAAATGAAAAACTGTTTTTT. This gives the protein CASSLDPTGKNEKLFF.